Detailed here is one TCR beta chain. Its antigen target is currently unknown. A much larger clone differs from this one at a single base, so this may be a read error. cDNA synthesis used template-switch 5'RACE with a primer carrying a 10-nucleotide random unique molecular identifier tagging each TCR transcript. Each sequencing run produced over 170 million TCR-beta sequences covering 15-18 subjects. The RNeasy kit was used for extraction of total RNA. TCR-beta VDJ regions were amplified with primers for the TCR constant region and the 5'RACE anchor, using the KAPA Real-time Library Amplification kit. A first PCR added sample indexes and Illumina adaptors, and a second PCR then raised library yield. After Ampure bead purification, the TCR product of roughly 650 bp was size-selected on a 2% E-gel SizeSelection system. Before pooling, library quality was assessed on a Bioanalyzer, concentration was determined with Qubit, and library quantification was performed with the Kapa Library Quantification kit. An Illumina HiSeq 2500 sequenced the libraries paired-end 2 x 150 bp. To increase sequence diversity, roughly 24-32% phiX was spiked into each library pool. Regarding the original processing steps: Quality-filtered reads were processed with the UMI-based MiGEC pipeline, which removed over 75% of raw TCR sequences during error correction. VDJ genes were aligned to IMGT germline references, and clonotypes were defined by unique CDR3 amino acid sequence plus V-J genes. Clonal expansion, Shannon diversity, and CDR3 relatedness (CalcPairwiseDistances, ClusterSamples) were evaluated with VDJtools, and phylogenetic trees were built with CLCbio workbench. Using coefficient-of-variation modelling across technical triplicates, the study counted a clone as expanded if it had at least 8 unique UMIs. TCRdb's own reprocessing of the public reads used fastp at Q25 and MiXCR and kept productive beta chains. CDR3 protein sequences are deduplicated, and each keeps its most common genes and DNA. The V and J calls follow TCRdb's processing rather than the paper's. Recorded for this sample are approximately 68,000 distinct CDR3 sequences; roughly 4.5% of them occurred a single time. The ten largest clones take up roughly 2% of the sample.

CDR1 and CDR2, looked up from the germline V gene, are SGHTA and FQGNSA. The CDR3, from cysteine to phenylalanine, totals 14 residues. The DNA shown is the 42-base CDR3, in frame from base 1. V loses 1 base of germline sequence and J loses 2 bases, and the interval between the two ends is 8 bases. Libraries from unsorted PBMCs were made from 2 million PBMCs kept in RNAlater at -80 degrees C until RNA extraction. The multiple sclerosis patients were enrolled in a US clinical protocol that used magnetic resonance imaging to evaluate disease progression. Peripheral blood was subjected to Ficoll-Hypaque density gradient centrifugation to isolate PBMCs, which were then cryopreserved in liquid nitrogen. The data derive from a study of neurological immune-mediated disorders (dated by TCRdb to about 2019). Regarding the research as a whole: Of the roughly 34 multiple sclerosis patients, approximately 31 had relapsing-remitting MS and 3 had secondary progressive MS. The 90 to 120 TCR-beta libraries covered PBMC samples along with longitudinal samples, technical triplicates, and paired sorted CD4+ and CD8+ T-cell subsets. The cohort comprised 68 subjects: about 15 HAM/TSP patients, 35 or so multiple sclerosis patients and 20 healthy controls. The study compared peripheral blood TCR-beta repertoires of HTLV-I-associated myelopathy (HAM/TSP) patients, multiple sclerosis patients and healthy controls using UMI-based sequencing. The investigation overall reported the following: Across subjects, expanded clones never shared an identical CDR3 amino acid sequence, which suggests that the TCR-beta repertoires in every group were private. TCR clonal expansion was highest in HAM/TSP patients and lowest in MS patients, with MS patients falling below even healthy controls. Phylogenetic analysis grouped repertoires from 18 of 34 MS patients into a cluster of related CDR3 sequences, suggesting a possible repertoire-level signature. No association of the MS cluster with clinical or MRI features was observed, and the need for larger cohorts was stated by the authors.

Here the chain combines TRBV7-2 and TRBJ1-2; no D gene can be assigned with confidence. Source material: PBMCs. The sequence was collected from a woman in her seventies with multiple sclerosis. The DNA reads TGTACCAGCAGCTTAGAATGGGCGAACTATGGCTACACCTTC. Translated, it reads CTSSLEWANYGYTF.